These 25 T cell receptor beta chains originate from one sample sequenced in a study of T cell responses to AZD1222 COVID-19 vaccine. The method was immunoSEQ multiplex PCR; TCRdb's version includes in-frame clones alone and lacks a portion of them. Seen here are 150,000 to 200,000 clones, 80% to 95% observed once, and the top ten hold 10%. The source was peripheral blood, collected on day 0 of AZD1222 vaccination. These receptors came from an adult in good health.

V usage is TRBV6-5 and J usage is TRBJ2-3; 7 bases are shared with TRBD2. The trim removed 7 bases at V and 0 bases at J, leaving 7 bases unmatched. CDR1 is MNHEY, CDR2 SVGAGI, per germline. The CDR3 totals 15 residues. The DNA for the CDR3 is TGTGCCAGCACATCGGGGGGACCGAGCACAGATACGCAGTATTTT. Translation gives CASTSGGPSTDTQYF.

V and J are TRBV6-5 and TRBJ2-5, with D tentatively TRBD1 (6 bases). Germline lookup yields CDR1 MNHEY and CDR2 SVGAGI. V was clipped by 6 bases and J by 8 bases, with 13 bases between them. This CDR3 comprises 12 residues. The CDR3 spells CASSTGSDTQYF. For the CDR3, the DNA is TGTGCCAGCAGCACAGGGTCAGACACCCAGTACTTC.

In its sample, this clone was seen once. The chain joins TRBV6-5 to TRBJ1-2; D is unresolved. V dropped 6 bases and J dropped 0 bases, with 8 bases sitting between them. Germline CDR1 MNHEY, CDR2 SVGAGI. CDR3 size: 13 residues. The CDR3 spells CASSQPPNYGYTF. The CDR3 DNA reads as TGTGCCAGCAGCCAACCTCCTAACTATGGCTACACCTTC.

The chain is built from TRBV7-9 and TRBJ2-1; 8 nucleotides match TRBD2. This CDR3 is built from 15 residues. J lost 7 bases, V lost 8 bases, and 13 bases had no gene match. Germline-derived CDR1 and CDR2 are SEHNR and FQNEAQ (reference sequence). This chain's CDR3 is CASLFREGPGNEQFF. The DNA for the CDR3 is TGTGCCAGCCTATTTCGGGAGGGCCCCGGAAATGAGCAGTTCTTC. The variable domain in full, with the rest retrieved from reference TRBV7-9 and TRBJ2-1, is DTGVSQNPRHKITKRGQNVTFRCDPISEHNRLYWYRQTLGQGPEFLTYFQNEAQLEKSRLLSDRFSAERPKGSFSTLEIQRTEQGDSAMYLCASLFREGPGNEQFFGPGTRLTVL.

This clone showed up just a few times. J is TRBJ2-4 and V is TRBV28; 12 nucleotides line up with TRBD1. CDR3 length equals 17 residues. Germline assignment: CDR1 MDHEN and CDR2 SYDVKM. V gave up 1 base and J gave up 1 base; unmatched junction bases: 2. In nucleotides, the CDR3 is TGTGCCAGCAGTTTATTGGGACAGGGGGCGGCCAAAAACATTCAGTACTTC. It yields the protein CASSLLGQGAAKNIQYF.

The V call is TRBV6-5, the J call TRBJ1-1; no clear D. Deletions cut 2 bases from V and 5 bases from J, with 9 bases between. CDR1 and CDR2 from the germline V gene are MNHEY and SVGAGI. The CDR3 contains 13 residues. CDR3 amino acids: CASSYGSGTEAFF. In nucleotides, the CDR3 is TGTGCCAGCAGTTACGGCTCCGGGACTGAAGCTTTCTTT.

V usage is TRBV6-2 or TRBV6-3 and J usage is TRBJ2-5; D remains unclear. V was cut by 2 bases and J by 3 bases, with 4 bases left in between. CDR3 length: 12 residues. In germline, CDR1 is MNHEY, CDR2 SVGEGT. The CDR3 bases are TGTGCCAGCAGTTACAAAGAAGAGACCCAGTACTTC. Its translation: CASSYKEETQYF.

This chain links TRBV29-1 with TRBJ2-1; 8 positions agree with TRBD1. This CDR3 comprises 13 residues. Germline CDR1 reads SQVTM; CDR2 reads ANQGSEA. V was pared by 7 bases and J by 4 bases, with 6 bases of the junction left unmatched. This CDR3 reads CSALRDRYNEQFF. CDR3 in DNA: TGCAGCGCGCTCCGGGACAGGTACAATGAGCAGTTCTTC.

This sequence joins TRBV5-4 and TRBJ1-1; no clear D gene. Germline lookup yields CDR1 SGHNT and CDR2 YYREEE (reference sequence). The CDR3 spans 14 residues. V dropped 2 bases and J dropped 4 bases, with 12 bases sitting between them. CDR3 coding DNA: TGTGCCAGCAGCTTTTCAGTGGACGGCACTGAAGCTTTCTTT. Amino acids: CASSFSVDGTEAFF. Complete variable domain (other parts from reference TRBV5-4 and TRBJ1-1): ETGVTQSPTHLIKTRGQQVTLRCSSQSGHNTVSWYQQALGQGPQFIFQYYREEENGRGNFPPRFSGLQFPNYSSELNVNALELDDSALYLCASSFSVDGTEAFFGQGTRLTVV.

The CDR3 region has the DNA TGTGCCAGCAGTGAATTGCGGGGTACTGGCTACACCTTC. Protein product: CASSELRGTGYTF. The genes are TRBV6-1 and TRBJ1-2; D not certain. The CDR3 sequence is 13 residues long. V was clipped by 2 bases and J by 7 bases, with 11 bases between them. Germline CDR1 MNHNS, CDR2 SASEGT.

The rearrangement joins TRBV7-2 to TRBJ2-1, with D possibly being TRBD2 (6 bases). V was trimmed by 3 bases and J by 4 bases, leaving 10 bases between them. This CDR3 region has 14 residues. Germline-derived CDR1 and CDR2 are SGHTA and FQGNSA. In DNA, the CDR3 is TGTGCCAGCAGCTTGTTCGGGACTTACAATGAGCAGTTCTTC. Translation gives CASSLFGTYNEQFF.

The chain uses TRBV7-2 and TRBJ2-5, with 12 bases aligning to TRBD2. The CDR3 has 16 amino acids. With 5 bases clipped from V and 5 bases from J, the junction kept 9 bases outside the gene matches. Germline V gene data show CDR1 as SGHTA and CDR2 as FQGNSA. CDR3: CASSPLTSGSGETQYF. CDR3 DNA sequence: TGTGCCAGCAGCCCACTGACTAGCGGGAGTGGCGAGACCCAGTACTTC.

This clone was observed once. The V call is TRBV5-1, the J call TRBJ2-3, with TRBD2 matching 9 bases. This CDR3 has 17 residues. J lost 1 base, V lost 4 bases, and 10 bases had no gene match. Per germline, CDR1 SGHRS and CDR2 YFSETQ. The CDR3 is CASSGGRDVDRTDTQYF. The CDR3 DNA reads TGCGCCAGCAGCGGCGGGAGGGATGTCGACCGCACAGATACGCAGTATTTT.

The count of this clone is one. V gene TRBV7-6 combines with J gene TRBJ1-1; tentative D call: TRBD1 (6 bases). Germline V gives CDR1 SGHVS, CDR2 FNYEAQ. CDR3 length: 16 amino acids. Between the trimmed V and J ends, which lost 1 base and 1 base, there was a span of 13 bases. The DNA for the CDR3 is TGTGCCAGCAGCTTAGGACCCTTCAGGGGGAACACTGAAGCTTTCTTT. This sequence encodes CASSLGPFRGNTEAFF.

The chain couples TRBV5-1 to TRBJ2-7; 8 positions match TRBD1. This CDR3 comprises 14 residues. Germline V gives CDR1 SGHRS, CDR2 YFSETQ. V shed 0 bases and J 3 bases; nucleotides not matched to a gene: 2. As DNA, the CDR3 is TGCGCCAGCAGCTTGGGTACAGGGGGCTACGAGCAGTACTTC. This gives the protein CASSLGTGGYEQYF.

This clone is medium-sized in the sample. The rearrangement links TRBV12-3 or TRBV12-4 to TRBJ2-7; 10 bases are shared with TRBD1. Unmatched junction bases numbered 5, after V lost 8 bases and J lost 4 bases. The CDR3 consists of 13 residues. The CDR3 loop is CASCKGQGYEQYF. CDR3 DNA sequence: TGTGCCAGCTGTAAGGGACAGGGGTACGAGCAGTACTTC.

The gene calls are TRBV12-3 or TRBV12-4 and TRBJ2-1; a possible D gene is TRBD2 (5 bases). The V gene lost 3 bases and the J gene lost 7 bases, with 10 bases spanning the gap. The CDR3 totals 13 residues. The CDR3 loop is CASSFAGGNEQFF. The DNA of the CDR3 is TGTGCCAGCAGTTTTGCGGGCGGAAATGAGCAGTTCTTC.

The V and J genes are TRBV28 and TRBJ2-7; 7 bases map to TRBD2. With 9 bases clipped from V and 4 bases from J, the junction kept 12 bases outside the gene matches. The CDR3 totals 14 residues. Germline values: CDR1 MDHEN, CDR2 SYDVKM. In DNA, the CDR3 is TGTGCCAGTACCCCCGGCTTCGGGGGGTACGAGCAGTACGTC. Translated, it gives CASTPGFGGYEQYV.

The chain links TRBV2 to TRBJ2-1; D ambiguous. CDR1 and CDR2 (germline): SNHLY, FYNNEI. The CDR3 totals 13 residues. V was cut by 4 bases and J by 7 bases, with 11 bases left in between. CDR3 sequence: CASSVGPTNEQFF. In DNA, the CDR3 is TGTGCCAGCAGTGTTGGACCGACTAATGAGCAGTTCTTC.

The V gene is TRBV4-2, the J gene TRBJ2-1; TRBD2 is a possible D gene (6 bases). CDR1 is LGHNA, CDR2 YNFKEQ, per germline. The CDR3 covers 13 residues. Trimming took 0 bases from V and 8 from J, leaving 8 bases between them. The DNA of the CDR3 is TGTGCCAGCAGCCAAGACAGGAGGGATGAGCAGTTCTTC. The encoded protein is CASSQDRRDEQFF.

This chain uses TRBV7-8 with TRBJ1-5, with a weak D call TRBD1 (6 bases). CDR3 length: 14 residues. In germline, CDR1 is SGHVS, CDR2 FQNEAQ. Trimming removed 3 bases from V and 6 bases from J, with 12 bases in between. The chain's CDR3 is CASSLDSGGQPQHF. In DNA form, the CDR3 reads TGTGCCAGCAGCTTGGACAGTGGTGGTCAGCCCCAGCATTTT.

The gene calls are TRBV5-4 and TRBJ2-4; D remains ambiguous. The ends were cut back, 4 bases at V and 13 bases at J, with 12 bases in the middle. CDR3 length: 11 residues. CDR1 SGHNT and CDR2 YYREEE come from the germline V gene (reference sequence). The CDR3 DNA reads TGTGCCAGCAGCAAGGACGAATCACAGTACTTC. Amino acids: CASSKDESQYF.

The chain uses TRBV30 and TRBJ2-2; D possibly corresponds to TRBD1 (6 bases). V was cut by 0 bases and J by 4 bases, with 9 bases left in between. Germline values: CDR1 GTSNPN, CDR2 SVGIG (reference sequence). The CDR3 is 14 residues long. CDR3 bases: TGTGCCTGGAGTGTTACAGGGCTCACCGGGGAGCTGTTTTTT. Protein: CAWSVTGLTGELFF.

The chain couples TRBV19 to TRBJ2-7, with TRBD2 matching 10 bases. The germline CDR1 and CDR2 sequences are LNHDA and SQIVND (reference sequence). There are 16 residues in the CDR3. V shed 3 bases, J shed 3 bases, and the junction held 8 bases outside the gene matches. In DNA, the CDR3 is TGTGCCAGTAGTATGGCTAGCGGGAGAAACGACTACGAGCAGTACTTC. Its protein is CASSMASGRNDYEQYF.

The chain employs TRBV5-1 and TRBJ2-3; tentatively, D is TRBD2 (5 bases). The CDR3 spans 15 residues. Trimming took off 0 bases at V and 11 bases at J, with 19 bases between the two ends. Germline lookup yields CDR1 SGHRS and CDR2 YFSETQ. Written as DNA, the CDR3 is TGCGCCAGCAGCTTGGTAGGACTGGAGGCCGAGGGGCAGTATTTT. Protein sequence: CASSLVGLEAEGQYF. The whole variable domain, filled in from reference TRBV5-1 and TRBJ2-3, reads KAGVTQTPRYLIKTRGQQVTLSCSPISGHRSVSWYQQTPGQGLQFLFEYFSETQRNKGNFPGRFSGRQFSNSRSEMNVSTLELGDSALYLCASSLVGLEAEGQYFGPGTRLTVL.